The following is a T cell receptor (beta chain) sequence with its context. Its target is not known. This sample was taken from a study of cytomegalovirus exposure and HLA in healthy donors. Study overall: Per a later analysis, the approximately 600 first-cohort and some 130 validation repertoires shared one platform.

Sequencing was performed with immunoSEQ multiplex PCR; in TCRdb, only in-frame clones are kept and a portion is missing. This sample has roughly 330,000 clones, with around 87% found just once. The germline CDR1 and CDR2 sequences are MNHEY and SVGAGI. V lost 0 bases and J lost 5, with 11 bases in between. The CDR3 totals 15 residues. Study-wide results and limits: Specificity of a few CMV-associated chains for CMV antigens was verified in vitro. Most TCRs appeared rarely, but some public TCRs recurred in many donors. The study labeled roughly 160 TCR beta chains cytomegalovirus-associated.

This chain links TRBV6-5 with TRBJ2-1; tentatively, D is TRBD2 (7 bases). This TCR was sampled from a woman under 40 in good health and CMV-seropositive. Sample: PBMCs. CDR3 sequence: CASSYSRGGNNEQFF. CDR3 coding DNA: TGTGCCAGCAGTTACTCGAGGGGGGGCAACAATGAGCAGTTCTTC.